This T cell receptor beta chain was identified during a study of CD8 T cells in ankylosing spondylitis. Study-level points and caveats: Characteristic of ankylosing spondylitis blood, it appeared, was a TCR beta motif comprising about eight highly homologous variants.

V was shortened by 1 base and J by 0 bases, with 14 bases between the two germline ends. The germline gives CDR1 DFQATT, CDR2 SNEGSKA (reference sequence). The CDR3 consists of 16 residues. On this clonotype: Its target is not known.

Each CDR3 protein is one row after TCRdb ran MiXCR on the 5' RACE reads. The sample records hundreds of thousands of distinct CDR3 sequences, over 9.5% being singletons. The J gene is TRBJ2-3, the V gene TRBV20-1; D not certain. Material: blood, either unsorted or a sorted T cell fraction (not recorded which). The clonotype comes from a male donor with ankylosing spondylitis. The CDR3 DNA reads as TGCAGTGCTAGAGTTAGGATTGGGTTTAGCACAGATACGCAGTATTTT. This sequence encodes CSARVRIGFSTDTQYF.